This entry describes one TCR beta chain. Its specificity is unknown. Germline CDR1 is MDHEN and CDR2 is SYDVKM. This CDR3 spans 15 amino acids. Between the trimmed V and J ends, which lost 7 bases and 0 bases, there was a span of 13 bases. The data derive from a study of cytomegalovirus exposure and HLA in healthy donors. Amplification used 60 Vbeta primers and 13 Jbeta primers. The protocol was immunoSEQ multiplex PCR, while the TCRdb copy is restricted to in-frame clones and leaves out a portion. The sample has fewer than 250,000 clones, roughly 80% seen once; the top ten hold 2.9%. Study conclusions and caveats: Most subjects had HLA-A and HLA-B alleles reportedly predicted accurately by TCR beta sequences. Earlier analysis yielded a pattern in which most TCR beta V segments were productive about 90% or about 30% of the time. TCR beta V- and J-gene trimming, according to a later analysis, was linked to a missense DCLRE1C variant. Sequencing depth roughly uniform across donors was assumed in presence/absence analyses.

The sample was PBMCs. The chain uses TRBV28 and TRBJ1-3, with a tentative D call TRBD1 (6 bases). The sequence was collected from a man aged 25 to 40 in good health and CMV-seronegative. The CDR3 DNA reads TGTGCCAGCAAATTAGGACAGCACTCTGGAAACACCATATATTTT. Translation gives CASKLGQHSGNTIYF.